This TCR beta chain stems from a study of shared clonotypes between healthy human individuals. As for the study in general: Contributing individuals were two females and three males aged 18 to 49.

As concerns this clone: As yet, its antigen is unknown.

General observations from the study: Among several donors, roughly 5.4% of naive CD4 clonotypes were found in common.

Terminally differentiated effector memory CD45RA+ cells were excluded by CCR7 positive selection of CD45RO-negative cells. The CDR3 totals 14 residues. CDR1 and CDR2 from the germline V gene are SGHTS and YDEGEE. V dropped 3 bases and J dropped 5; count of bases not matched to a gene: 5. For each subset, genomic DNA was distributed in equal portions over several immunoSEQ plates. Assay: immunoSEQ multiplex PCR; the TCRdb copy retains only in-frame clones and omits some. The table has around 560,000 clones, roughly 95% seen once. The sequence was collected from a woman younger than 45 in good health. The sample taken for sequencing was naive CD8+ T cells sorted from blood. This chain connects TRBV5-8 to TRBJ2-5; 9 nucleotides agree with TRBD1. The CDR3: CASSWGQGRETQYF. DNA for the CDR3: TGTGCCAGCAGCTGGGGACAGGGCCGGGAGACCCAGTACTTC.